This TCR beta chain was documented in a study of blood T cell repertoires in COVID-19. J lost 5 bases, V lost 5 bases, and 5 bases had no gene match. The CDR3 consists of 15 residues. Per germline, CDR1 SGHTA and CDR2 FQGNSA. Assay: immunoSEQ multiplex PCR; the TCRdb copy retains only in-frame clones and omits some. The sample has 150,000 to 200,000 clones; 90% are singletons. The clonotype comes from a man in his fifties or sixties with active or convalescent COVID-19. The specimen was peripheral blood. V gene TRBV7-2 combines with J gene TRBJ2-1; 11 bases agree with TRBD2. The CDR3 sequence: CASSQGLAGNNEQFF. The CDR3 nucleotides are TGTGCCAGCAGCCAAGGACTAGCGGGTAACAATGAGCAGTTCTTC.